These 18 T cell receptor beta chains originate from one sample sequenced in a study of T cells in Graves' hyperthyroidism and ophthalmopathy. TCR beta CDR3 regions were amplified from RNA. First-round RT-PCR targeting the TCR CDR3 was performed with the HTBI primer set. Using its own MiXCR run on the multiplex PCR reads, TCRdb lists one record per CDR3 protein. This table holds about 510,000 distinct CDR3 sequences, 40% to 55% found once. Sequencing was performed on peripheral blood or thyroid tissue (not recorded which). The receptors derive from an adult woman with Graves' disease, either hyperthyroidism or ophthalmopathy (not recorded which).

J is TRBJ1-2 and V is TRBV6-1; D unclear. The V gene's germline CDR1 is MNHNS and CDR2 SASEGT. The CDR3 is 13 residues long. With 7 bases removed from V and 7 bases from J, the gap between germline ends came to 16 bases. The CDR3 sequence: CASNPTGRSGYTF. The DNA for the CDR3 is TGTGCCAGCAACCCGACCGGACGAAGTGGCTACACCTTC.

This clonotype turned up a few times. The chain joins TRBV2 to TRBJ1-1; TRBD1 might be the D (5 bases). This CDR3 has 14 residues. V was shortened by 7 bases and J by 2 bases, with 14 bases between the two germline ends. Germline V lookup: CDR1 SNHLY, CDR2 FYNNEI. CDR3 DNA: TGTGCCAGCACTGGGGCATGGGGTAACACTGAAGCTTTCTTT. It encodes CASTGAWGNTEAFF.

This clonotype occurred many times. The chain uses TRBV19 and TRBJ1-2, with D maybe TRBD1 (6 bases). The CDR3 consists of 14 residues. Germline V gene data show CDR1 as LNHDA and CDR2 as SQIVND (reference sequence). Deletions cut 6 bases from V and 4 bases from J, with 15 bases between. The CDR3 region is CASSQMTGGYGYTF. The CDR3 nucleotides read TGTGCCAGTAGCCAAATGACAGGAGGCTATGGCTACACCTTC.

In this sample, this clonotype turned up once. J is TRBJ1-6 and V is TRBV2; D unclear. CDR3 length: 16 residues. Germline CDR1 is SNHLY and CDR2 is FYNNEI. With 4 bases removed from V and 5 bases from J, the gap between germline ends came to 15 bases. The CDR3 coding sequence is TGTGCCAGCAGTGTATGGGAATCTGCCGATAATTCACCCCTCCACTTT. Encoded protein: CASSVWESADNSPLHF.

This clonotype was observed at least ten times. V and J are TRBV29-1 and TRBJ1-2; the match to TRBD1 covers 10 bases. The CDR3 is 12 residues long. Trimming at V came to 6 bases and at J to 3 bases, leaving 1 base not matched to a gene. Germline CDR1 is SQVTM and CDR2 is ANQGSEA. CDR3 bases: TGCAGCGTGGACAGGGGGGACTATGGCTACACCTTC. Amino acids: CSVDRGDYGYTF.

The CDR3 spells CASSLVAGDNSPLHF. The CDR3 DNA is TGTGCCAGCAGCTTGGTTGCAGGGGACAATTCACCCCTCCACTTT. The rearrangement links TRBV7-9 to TRBJ1-6; TRBD1 is a possible D gene (6 bases). V lost 3 bases and J lost 7, with 13 bases in between. The CDR3 extends over 15 amino acids. Germline CDR1 and CDR2: SEHNR and FQNEAQ (reference sequence). Complete variable domain (other parts from reference TRBV7-9 and TRBJ1-6): DTGVSQNPRHKITKRGQNVTFRCDPISEHNRLYWYRQTLGQGPEFLTYFQNEAQLEKSRLLSDRFSAERPKGSFSTLEIQRTEQGDSAMYLCASSLVAGDNSPLHFGNGTRLTVT.

Ten or more counts support this clonotype. The V call is TRBV2, the J call TRBJ2-5; D gene unclear. Germline V gives CDR1 SNHLY, CDR2 FYNNEI. Trimming took off 6 bases at V and 5 bases at J, with 4 bases between the two ends. CDR3 length equals 10 residues. Here the CDR3 reads CASRTETQYF. The CDR3 coding sequence is TGTGCCAGCAGGACGGAGACCCAGTACTTC. The entire variable domain, with the rest obtained from reference TRBV2 and TRBJ2-5, is as follows: EPEVTQTPSHQVTQMGQEVILRCVPISNHLYFYWYRQILGQKVEFLVSFYNNEISEKSEIFDDQFSVERPDGSNFTLKIRSTKLEDSAMYFCASRTETQYFGPGTRLLVL.

The V and J genes are TRBV19 and TRBJ1-2; D is perhaps TRBD1 (5 bases). CDR1 is LNHDA and CDR2 is SQIVND in the germline V gene (reference sequence). The V end lost 8 bases, the J end lost 4 bases, and 17 bases lay between the germline ends. The CDR3 has 14 amino acids. The CDR3 sequence is CASYSPGTAYGYTF. The CDR3 coding sequence is TGTGCCAGTTACTCGCCCGGGACTGCCTATGGCTACACCTTC.

The chain recombines TRBV30 with TRBJ1-6; D might be TRBD1 (5 bases). The germline V and J ends were trimmed by 8 bases and 13 bases, with 9 bases remaining between them. The CDR3 runs 9 residues. The germline V gene encodes CDR1 GTSNPN and CDR2 SVGIG (reference sequence). CDR3 amino acids: CAPKGPLHF. Written as DNA, the CDR3 is TGTGCCCCAAAGGGGCCCCTCCACTTT.

This clonotype was recorded at least ten times. The rearrangement links TRBV10-3 to TRBJ1-1; D gene uncertain. The CDR3 has 14 residues. Trimming removed 4 bases at V and 3 bases at J, with 12 bases between. Germline CDR1 ENHRY, CDR2 SYGVKD. CDR3 in DNA: TGTGCCATCAGTGCGGGGTACGGGTACACTGAAGCTTTCTTT. Translated, it gives CAISAGYGYTEAFF.

This clonotype showed up many times. The chain links TRBV5-6 to TRBJ2-2; 11 bases fit TRBD2. CDR1 and CDR2 from the germline V gene are SGHDT and YYEEEE. The CDR3 has 18 residues. Unmatched junction bases numbered 12, after V lost 2 bases and J lost 6 bases. In DNA, the CDR3 is TGTGCCAGCAGCTTTAGCGGGAGGGCCTTGTTTGTTGCCGGGGAGCTGTTTTTT. As protein: CASSFSGRALFVAGELFF. Using reference TRBV5-6 and TRBJ2-2 for the parts outside the CDR3, the full variable domain is DAGVTQSPTHLIKTRGQQVTLRCSPKSGHDTVSWYQQALGQGPQFIFQYYEEEERQRGNFPDRFSGHQFPNYSSELNVNALLLGDSALYLCASSFSGRALFVAGELFFGEGSRLTVL.

This clonotype was detected ten times or more. The CDR3 nucleotides read TGTGCCAGCAGCGTAGATCCCAACAACTCGGAGCAGTACTTC. Translating gives CASSVDPNNSEQYF. The chain combines TRBV9 with TRBJ2-7, with D unresolved. Germline CDR1 is SGDLS and CDR2 is YYNGEE. The CDR3 is made up of 14 amino acids. Trimming removed 0 bases at V and 7 bases at J, with 14 bases between.

The chain carries TRBV19 and TRBJ2-5; no definite D call. The CDR3 runs to 15 residues. The V gene lost 0 bases and the J gene lost 2 bases, with 10 bases spanning the gap. Germline V gene sequence: CDR1 LNHDA, CDR2 SQIVND (reference sequence). The CDR3 spells CASSIDLGPQETQYF. In DNA form, the CDR3 reads TGTGCCAGTAGTATAGATCTGGGCCCTCAAGAGACCCAGTACTTC. The whole variable domain, filled in from reference TRBV19 and TRBJ2-5, reads DGGITQSPKYLFRKEGQNVTLSCEQNLNHDAMYWYRQDPGQGLRLIYYSQIVNDFQKGDIAEGYSVSREKKESFPLTVTSAQKNPTAFYLCASSIDLGPQETQYFGPGTRLLVL.

The table lists this clonotype with a few counts. This chain joins TRBV5-6 and TRBJ2-7, with D unclear. This CDR3 region has 12 residues. V lost 0 bases and J 7 bases, leaving 8 bases between the germline ends. Germline V gives CDR1 SGHDT, CDR2 YYEEEE. For the CDR3, the DNA is TGTGCCAGCAGCTTGGTAGAGTGGGAGCAGTACTTC. Translation: CASSLVEWEQYF.

The chain recombines TRBV20-1 with TRBJ1-6; perhaps TRBD1 as D (6 bases). Trimming left V 3 bases short and J 7 bases short, with 10 bases between. The CDR3 covers 13 residues. Looked up from germline, CDR1 is DFQATT and CDR2 is SNEGSKA (reference sequence). The CDR3 DNA reads as TGCAGTGCTAGGGACAGCTACAATTCACCCCTCCACTTT. Encoded protein: CSARDSYNSPLHF.

This clonotype has just a few counts. This chain uses TRBV7-8 with TRBJ2-3; 11 bases line up with TRBD2. The V segment lost 1 base and the J segment 1 base; nucleotides outside the gene matches: 4. The CDR3 is made up of 17 amino acids. CDR1 is SGHVS, CDR2 FQNEAQ, per germline. CDR3 DNA sequence: TGTGCCAGCAGCTTAGGTACTAGCGGGAGTGGCACAGATACGCAGTATTTT. It codes for CASSLGTSGSGTDTQYF.

The rearrangement links TRBV28 to TRBJ1-1, with D hard to call. Looked up from germline, CDR1 is MDHEN and CDR2 is SYDVKM. This CDR3 comprises 15 residues. Trimming removed 8 bases from V and 4 bases from J, with 20 bases in between. CDR3 loop: CASFPPGERGTEAFF. The CDR3 DNA reads as TGTGCCAGCTTCCCCCCCGGGGAACGGGGCACTGAAGCTTTCTTT.

This clonotype has ten or more counts. The rearrangement uses TRBV20-1 and TRBJ2-7; 7 nucleotides match TRBD1. J lost 3 bases, V lost 3 bases, and 2 bases had no gene match. CDR3 size: 12 residues. Germline V gene data show CDR1 as DFQATT and CDR2 as SNEGSKA (reference sequence). The CDR3 protein is CSARGQNYEQYF. The CDR3 DNA is TGCAGTGCTAGGGGACAGAACTACGAGCAGTACTTC.